This entry lists 2 T cell receptor beta chains sequenced from one sample in a study of blood T cell repertoires in COVID-19. Sequenced by immunoSEQ multiplex PCR; TCRdb stores in-frame clones only, minus some. The repertoire holds around 130,000 clones, 75% to 90% seen once, with less than 2.5% in the top ten. Sequenced input: PBMCs or T cells enriched from blood (not recorded which). The receptors here all came from a woman in her fifties or sixties who had recovered from COVID-19.

In this sample, this clone turned up a few times. V is TRBV6-2 or TRBV6-3 and J is TRBJ1-5; a weak D match, TRBD1 (5 bases). Trimming stripped 2 bases from V and 6 bases from J, with 14 bases between. Germline loops: CDR1 MNHEY, CDR2 SVGEGT. CDR3 length: 15 residues. CDR3 sequence reads: CASSYLLGGGQPQHF. CDR3 coding DNA: TGTGCCAGCAGTTACCTACTCGGGGGTGGTCAGCCCCAGCATTTT.

This clone has just one count. The rearrangement uses TRBV7-2 and TRBJ2-2; 11 bases agree with TRBD2. This CDR3 is 16 amino acids long. The trim removed 5 bases at V and 1 base at J, leaving 3 bases unmatched. The V gene's germline CDR1 is SGHTA and CDR2 FQGNSA. In DNA form, the CDR3 reads TGTGCCAGCAGCCGGACTAGCGGGTTGAACACCGGGGAGCTGTTTTTT. Its translation is CASSRTSGLNTGELFF.